Listed below are T cell receptor beta chains from one sample, sequenced in a study of OX40 agonist ivuxolimab in advanced cancers. The table came from immunoSEQ multiplex PCR; TCRdb's copy has only in-frame clones and leaves some out. The sample has about 23,000 clones, approximately 77% seen once; the top ten hold around 2%. The sample consisted of CD4+ or CD8+ T cells sorted from blood, taken in a trial of the OX40 agonist ivuxolimab. These receptors all stem from an adult with an advanced solid tumor such as melanoma, head and neck, liver or kidney cancer. The CDR3 runs from the conserved cysteine through the conserved F or W. The D gene is left open where the match is weak. A row's size may be missing; if present it is once, few, many or a size class.

clone size,J gene,D gene,V gene,CDR3 DNA,CDR3 protein
.,TRBJ2-1,TRBD2,TRBV14,TGTGCCAGCAGTTCCGGACTAGCGGGGTACTGGAACAATGAGCAGTTCTTC,CASSSGLAGYWNNEQFF
.,TRBJ2-1,.,TRBV7-9,TGTGCCAGCAGCTCGTCGAGCTACAATGAGCAGTTCTTC,CASSSSSYNEQFF
.,TRBJ1-2,.,TRBV30,TGTGCCTGGACTTCGGACCGAGGGGGCTACACCTTC,CAWTSDRGGYTF
.,TRBJ2-5,.,TRBV7-7,TGTGCTAGCAGCTTGACTAAGGCTCGGGAGACCCAGTACTTC,CASSLTKARETQYF
.,TRBJ2-5,TRBD2,TRBV30,TGTGCCTGGAGTTATGTGCGGGGGGGCACCCAGTACTTC,CAWSYVRGGTQYF
few,TRBJ1-5,.,TRBV28,TGTGCCAGCGGCGGGTCTTTGGCGGGTAGCAATCAGCCCCAGCATTTT,CASGGSLAGSNQPQHF
.,TRBJ1-5,.,TRBV15,TGTGCCACCAGCAAAGAGAATAATCAGCCCCAGCATTTT,CATSKENNQPQHF
.,TRBJ2-1,.,TRBV5-1,TGCGCCAGCAGCCCGCTGGGGAGGGGGCGTACGGACAATGAGCAGTTCTTC,CASSPLGRGRTDNEQFF
.,TRBJ1-1,.,TRBV14,TGTGCCAGCAGCCCATTAACGGGAGTGAACACTGAAGCTTTCTTT,CASSPLTGVNTEAFF
.,TRBJ2-7,TRBD1,TRBV23-1,TGCGCCAGCAGTAGGGACAGCTCCTACGAGCAGTACTTC,CASSRDSSYEQYF
.,TRBJ2-1,TRBD2,TRBV6-1,TGTGCCAGCAGTGAAATGGCCCCGGGTATGACTAGCGGGAGCTCCTACAATGAGCAGTTCTTC,CASSEMAPGMTSGSSYNEQFF
.,TRBJ2-1,.,TRBV7-2,TGTGCCAGCAGCTATCGTGGGGGGCGGGCATACAATGAGCAGTTCTTC,CASSYRGGRAYNEQFF
.,TRBJ1-3,.,TRBV28,TGTGCCAGCAGTTTGCAGGAACCCAACACCATATATTTT,CASSLQEPNTIYF
.,TRBJ2-1,.,TRBV7-3,TGTGCCAGCAGCTCCCCGTCCGGTAGTGAGCAGTTCTTC,CASSSPSGSEQFF